A selection of T cell receptor beta chains follows, all from one sample in a study of blood T cell repertoires in COVID-19. Data came from immunoSEQ multiplex PCR; TCRdb stores just in-frame clones and leaves some out. This sample has 97,000 or so clones, with 81% found just once. The sequencing input was peripheral blood. These TCRs come from a man between 60 and 75 years old with acute or convalescent COVID-19. The CDR3 runs from the conserved cysteine through the conserved F or W. A D gene is named only where the DNA matches it firmly. Size is omitted from some rows. Given values are once, few, many or a class for expanded clones.

v_gene,d_gene,j_gene,abundance,CDR3aa,CDR3nt
TRBV30,TRBD1,TRBJ1-1,.,CAWSVPLTGITEAFF,TGTGCCTGGAGTGTCCCACTGACAGGGATCACTGAAGCTTTCTTT
TRBV7-2,.,TRBJ2-5,.,CASSLNFLGYQETQYF,TGTGCCAGCAGCTTAAATTTTCTAGGCTACCAAGAGACCCAGTACTTC
TRBV18,TRBD2,TRBJ2-2,.,CASSPRLAGGVTGELFF,TGTGCCAGCTCGCCCCGACTAGCGGGAGGTGTCACCGGGGAGCTGTTTTTT
TRBV28,TRBD2,TRBJ2-3,.,CASTGGDYTDTQYF,TGTGCCAGCACGGGGGGGGATTACACAGATACGCAGTATTTT
TRBV5-4,.,TRBJ2-1,.,CASSSTAYNEQFF,TGTGCCAGCAGCTCGACAGCTTACAATGAGCAGTTCTTC
TRBV11-3,.,TRBJ2-1,.,CASSPLWAGDNEQFF,TGTGCCAGCAGCCCACTTTGGGCAGGGGACAATGAGCAGTTCTTC
TRBV7-3,TRBD1,TRBJ1-1,.,CASSPRQGGEAFF,TGTGCCAGCAGCCCCCGACAGGGCGGTGAAGCTTTCTTT
TRBV6-5,.,TRBJ1-2,once,CASTRDGWSGYTF,TGTGCCAGTACCAGGGATGGCTGGTCTGGCTACACCTTC
TRBV10-2,.,TRBJ1-3,.,CASSESGGDGNTIYF,TGCGCCAGCAGTGAGTCGGGGGGGGATGGAAACACCATATATTTT
TRBV12-3/TRBV12-4,.,TRBJ2-4,.,CASSFAGNIQYF,TGTGCCAGCAGTTTCGCCGGAAACATTCAGTACTTC
TRBV7-6,TRBD1,TRBJ1-1,.,CASSSGGLGWNTEAFF,TGTGCCAGCAGTTCAGGGGGTCTGGGCTGGAACACTGAAGCTTTCTTT
TRBV20-1,.,TRBJ2-3,few,CSASQAGRESTDTQYF,TGCAGTGCTAGTCAGGCGGGCCGGGAGAGCACAGATACGCAGTATTTT